The T cell receptor beta chain described here comes from a study of blood T cell repertoires in COVID-19. Libraries were prepared by immunoSEQ multiplex PCR; TCRdb keeps only in-frame clonotypes and omits some of them. This table has some 320,000 clones, under 90% appearing once. V was pared by 7 bases and J by 2 bases, with 12 bases between. The CDR3 runs 14 residues. Germline lookup yields CDR1 MDHEN and CDR2 SYDVKM. The sequenced sample was PBMCs or T cells enriched from blood (not recorded which). The receptor's source is a man aged 55 to 70 who had recovered from COVID-19. The chain combines TRBV28 with TRBJ1-3; a possible D gene is TRBD1 (5 bases). The CDR3 protein is CASIGSGAGNTIYF. In DNA form, the CDR3 reads TGTGCCAGCATAGGGTCGGGGGCTGGAAACACCATATATTTT.